Listed here are 28 T cell receptor beta chains from one sample, sequenced in a study of T cell responses to AZD1222 COVID-19 vaccine. Profiling relied on immunoSEQ multiplex PCR, and the TCRdb table lists in-frame clones only, not all of them. The repertoire holds 100,000 to 150,000 clones, approximately 91% seen once, with under 1.2% in the top ten. Sequences were derived from peripheral blood, sampled 28 days after the second AZD1222 dose. Receptors were obtained from an adult who received the AZD1222 COVID-19 vaccine.

The chain couples TRBV5-1 to TRBJ2-3; D is unresolved. Germline values: CDR1 SGHRS, CDR2 YFSETQ. Trimming stripped 1 base from V and 1 base from J, with 13 bases between. CDR3 length equals 16 residues. CDR3 loop: CASSLIPTTGTDTQYF. CDR3 sequence (DNA): TGCGCCAGCAGCTTGATCCCGACAACGGGCACAGATACGCAGTATTTT. Full variable domain (remainder filled in from reference TRBV5-1 and TRBJ2-3): KAGVTQTPRYLIKTRGQQVTLSCSPISGHRSVSWYQQTPGQGLQFLFEYFSETQRNKGNFPGRFSGRQFSNSRSEMNVSTLELGDSALYLCASSLIPTTGTDTQYFGPGTRLTVL.

This sequence joins TRBV5-8 and TRBJ1-3, with D uncertain. Trimming took off 2 bases at V and 0 bases at J, with 15 bases between the two ends. The CDR3 length is 17 residues. Germline lookup yields CDR1 SGHTS and CDR2 YDEGEE. The CDR3 here is CASSFDQSGRSGNTIYF. DNA of the CDR3: TGTGCCAGCAGCTTTGATCAGTCAGGACGCTCTGGAAACACCATATATTTT.

The chain has TRBV7-2 and TRBJ1-5; no definite D call. The germline V gene has CDR1 SGHTA and CDR2 FQGNSA. V dropped 0 bases and J dropped 3 bases, with 18 bases sitting between them. CDR3 length: 18 residues. In DNA form, the CDR3 reads TGTGCCAGCAGCTTAGCGCTAAATGGACCGGTCCCCAATCAGCCCCAGCATTTT. Translating gives CASSLALNGPVPNQPQHF.

This clone was observed a single time. The chain is built from TRBV30 and TRBJ1-4, with 9 bases fitting TRBD1. The CDR3 spans 14 residues. Germline CDR1 GTSNPN, CDR2 SVGIG (reference sequence). Trimming at V came to 6 bases and at J to 7 bases, leaving 9 bases not matched to a gene. CDR3 coding DNA: TGTGCCTGCACCCAGGGACAGGGTTTTGAAAAACTGTTTTTT. Translation: CACTQGQGFEKLFF. The variable domain in full, completed from reference TRBV30 and TRBJ1-4, reads SQTIHQWPATLVQPVGSPLSLECTVEGTSNPNLYWYRQAAGRGLQLLFYSVGIGQISSEVPQNLSASRPQDRQFILSSKKLLLSDSGFYLCACTQGQGFEKLFFGSGTQLSVL.

This rearrangement joins TRBV28 to TRBJ1-5; TRBD1 is a possible D gene (5 bases). V dropped 5 bases and J dropped 0 bases, with 8 bases sitting between them. The CDR3 has 14 residues. The germline V gene encodes CDR1 MDHEN and CDR2 SYDVKM. The CDR3 here is CASSGDYSNQPQHF. The CDR3 DNA reads TGTGCCAGCAGTGGGGACTATAGCAATCAGCCCCAGCATTTT. The full variable domain, completed using reference TRBV28 and TRBJ1-5, is DVKVTQSSRYLVKRTGEKVFLECVQDMDHENMFWYRQDPGLGLRLIYFSYDVKMKEKGDIPEGYSVSREKKERFSLILESASTNQTSMYLCASSGDYSNQPQHFGDGTRLSIL.

The chain's CDR3 is CASSARGGISNQPQHF. CDR3 coding DNA: TGTGCCAGTAGTGCCCGGGGCGGGATTAGCAATCAGCCCCAGCATTTT. This rearrangement joins TRBV19 to TRBJ1-5, with TRBD1 as a possible D gene (5 bases). Germline CDR1 LNHDA, CDR2 SQIVND (reference sequence). The CDR3 is 16 residues long. Deletions cut 5 bases from V and 0 bases from J, with 14 bases between.

The V gene is TRBV19, the J gene TRBJ2-4, with no clear D. The CDR3 has 15 residues. The V gene's germline CDR1 is LNHDA and CDR2 SQIVND (reference sequence). V gave up 6 bases and J gave up 0 bases, with 12 bases separating them. CDR3 coding DNA: TGTGCCAGTAGCCCTGACCTACTAGCCAAAAACATTCAGTACTTC. This translates into CASSPDLLAKNIQYF.

The chain joins TRBV2 to TRBJ2-2; D is uncertain. The V end was cut by 4 bases, the J end by 3 bases, with 12 bases between. Germline V gene data show CDR1 as SNHLY and CDR2 as FYNNEI. This CDR3 is built from 15 residues. The DNA of the CDR3 is TGTGCCAGCAGTGGGGTTTCGCGAGACACCGGGGAGCTGTTTTTT. Protein product: CASSGVSRDTGELFF.

This chain uses TRBV18 with TRBJ2-7; TRBD1 might be the D (6 bases). There are 14 residues in the CDR3. Trimming removed 5 bases at V and 1 base at J, with 12 bases between. The germline V gene encodes CDR1 KGHSH and CDR2 LQKENI. The CDR3 loop is CASSNLDSSYEQYF. As DNA, the CDR3 is TGTGCCAGCTCAAATTTGGACAGTTCCTACGAGCAGTACTTC.

This chain uses TRBV6-1 with TRBJ2-1; 7 nucleotides line up with TRBD2. CDR1 and CDR2 from the germline V gene are MNHNS and SASEGT. V shed 1 base and J 10 bases; nucleotides not matched to a gene: 7. The CDR3 has 14 residues. CDR3 in amino acids: CASSEDVMGGEQFF. The CDR3 nucleotides read TGTGCCAGCAGTGAAGATGTTATGGGAGGGGAGCAGTTCTTC.

This rearrangement joins TRBV7-8 to TRBJ2-4; 7 bases match TRBD2. The CDR3 runs 18 residues. Trimming at V came to 2 bases and at J to 8 bases, leaving 18 bases not matched to a gene. Per the germline V gene, CDR1 is SGHVS and CDR2 is FQNEAQ. CDR3 nucleotide sequence: TGTGCCAGCAGCTTACAGAGGACCGGGGAGGGGCCCCAGGACATTCAGTACTTC. Residues: CASSLQRTGEGPQDIQYF.

The chain is built from TRBV5-8 and TRBJ1-6; TRBD1 matches 8 bases. Per germline, CDR1 SGHTS and CDR2 YDEGEE. The CDR3 length is 14 residues. The trim removed 3 bases at V and 8 bases at J, leaving 4 bases unmatched. For the CDR3, the DNA is TGTGCCAGCAGCTCCTGGACAGGGTATTCACCCCTCCACTTT. Translating gives CASSSWTGYSPLHF.

This clone was seen a handful of times. The rearrangement joins TRBV4-1 to TRBJ1-4, with unresolved D. CDR3 length equals 14 residues. CDR1 is MGHRA and CDR2 is YSYEKL in the germline V gene. The V end was cut by 6 bases, the J end by 5 bases, with 13 bases between. CDR3 residues: CASSFGPFNEKLFF. The DNA for the CDR3 is TGCGCCAGCAGTTTCGGACCTTTCAATGAAAAACTGTTTTTT.

The chain is built from TRBV3-1 (or the pseudogene TRBV3-2) and TRBJ1-2; 8 bases fit TRBD1. The V gene's germline CDR1 is LGHDT and CDR2 YNNKEL (reference sequence). V shed 4 bases and J 6 bases; nucleotides not matched to a gene: 16. The CDR3 runs to 17 residues. The CDR3 loop reads CASSPRPLDRGRDGYTF. The DNA of the CDR3 is TGTGCCAGCAGCCCGCGGCCACTCGACAGGGGACGGGATGGCTACACCTTC.

V and J are TRBV27 and TRBJ1-2; D perhaps matches TRBD1 (5 bases). Between the trimmed V and J ends, which lost 5 bases and 7 bases, there was a span of 8 bases. The CDR3 runs 11 residues. Germline V gives CDR1 MNHEY, CDR2 SMNVEV (reference sequence). CDR3: CASSSGGGYTF. DNA for the CDR3: TGTGCCAGCAGTAGTGGGGGTGGCTACACCTTC.

The chain links TRBV19 to TRBJ2-2; TRBD2 matches at 13 bases. V was pared by 5 bases and J by 3 bases, with 6 bases of the junction left unmatched. This CDR3 has 17 amino acids. In germline, CDR1 is LNHDA, CDR2 SQIVND (reference sequence). CDR3 nucleotides: TGTGCCAGTAGTTCTCCGGGACTAGCGGGACACACCGGGGAGCTGTTTTTT. Translation: CASSSPGLAGHTGELFF.

Worth noting for this clone: The identical CDR3 is also encoded by other nucleotide sequences in the sample. The rearrangement uses TRBV6-1 and TRBJ2-7; the D is unclear. The CDR3 contains 14 residues. The germline CDR1 and CDR2 sequences are MNHNS and SASEGT. V was trimmed by 3 bases and J by 0 bases, leaving 9 bases between them. Here the CDR3 reads CASSEGGASYEQYF. The CDR3 DNA sequence: TGTGCCAGCAGTGAGGGCGGCGCCTCCTACGAGCAGTACTTC.

V gene TRBV2 combines with J gene TRBJ1-4; D gene unclear. Germline assignment: CDR1 SNHLY and CDR2 FYNNEI. Trimming removed 7 bases at V and 13 bases at J, with 13 bases between. The CDR3 has 11 residues. In DNA, the CDR3 is TGTGCCAGCACCTATCAGGAGACACTGTTTTTT. Its protein is CASTYQETLFF. Filled out from reference TRBV2 and TRBJ1-4, the complete variable domain reads EPEVTQTPSHQVTQMGQEVILRCVPISNHLYFYWYRQILGQKVEFLVSFYNNEISEKSEIFDDQFSVERPDGSNFTLKIRSTKLEDSAMYFCASTYQETLFFGSGTQLSVL.

The J gene is TRBJ2-1, the V gene TRBV6-5; D unresolved. The CDR3 covers 13 residues. Germline CDR1 and CDR2: MNHEY and SVGAGI. Deletions cut 6 bases from V and 8 bases from J, with 14 bases between. The chain's CDR3 is CASSPPGVHEQFF. DNA for the CDR3: TGTGCCAGCAGCCCCCCAGGAGTTCATGAGCAGTTCTTC.

The CDR3 spells CAISDPPTVSFSGANVLTF. The CDR3 bases are TGTGCCATCAGTGATCCCCCGACAGTAAGCTTCTCTGGGGCCAACGTCCTGACTTTC. The chain has TRBV10-3 and TRBJ2-6; TRBD1 is a possible D gene (5 bases). The CDR3 sequence is 19 residues long. Trimming took 3 bases from V and 0 from J, leaving 18 bases between them. CDR1 and CDR2 (germline): ENHRY, SYGVKD.

The chain links TRBV7-9 to TRBJ2-7; no clear D gene. From germline, CDR1 is SEHNR and CDR2 FQNEAQ (reference sequence). V dropped 5 bases and J dropped 6 bases, with 11 bases sitting between them. CDR3 length: 12 residues. CDR3 amino acids: CASSRSLPEQYF. DNA for the CDR3: TGTGCCAGCAGCAGAAGTCTACCCGAGCAGTACTTC.

The rearrangement uses TRBV5-5 and TRBJ1-4; D ambiguous. V was trimmed by 7 bases and J by 0 bases, leaving 22 bases between them. This CDR3 comprises 18 residues. Germline values: CDR1 SGHKS, CDR2 YYEKEE (reference sequence). DNA of the CDR3: TGTGCCAGCTCGCGGGAGGGATACAGTCGTCCAACTAATGAAAAACTGTTTTTT. It translates to CASSREGYSRPTNEKLFF.

The J gene is TRBJ1-1, the V gene TRBV5-1; TRBD1 is a possible D gene (5 bases). V was pared by 0 bases and J by 7 bases, with 16 bases between. Germline CDR1 is SGHRS and CDR2 is YFSETQ. The CDR3 length is 15 residues. The CDR3 is CASSLVAGSQGEAFF. For the CDR3, the DNA is TGCGCCAGCAGCTTGGTGGCAGGGAGCCAGGGTGAAGCTTTCTTT.

V and J are TRBV5-1 and TRBJ1-2; unclear D gene. Germline V lookup: CDR1 SGHRS, CDR2 YFSETQ. This CDR3 has 13 amino acids. V lost 0 bases and J lost 3, with 6 bases in between. Here the CDR3 DNA reads TGCGCCAGCAGCTTGGGTGGCGACTATGGCTACACCTTC. Amino acid sequence: CASSLGGDYGYTF.

This chain joins TRBV10-3 and TRBJ1-1; D remains ambiguous. CDR3 size: 15 residues. Germline V gene sequence: CDR1 ENHRY, CDR2 SYGVKD. V shed 6 bases and J shed 1 base, with 15 bases lying between them. The CDR3 DNA is TGTGCCATCAGATCAACATCCCCGAGGAACACTGAAGCTTTCTTT. It is translated as CAIRSTSPRNTEAFF.

The chain couples TRBV3-1 (or the pseudogene TRBV3-2) to TRBJ2-7; possible D gene TRBD2, 5 bases. The germline gives CDR1 LGHDT, CDR2 YNNKEL (reference sequence). The CDR3 loop spans 14 amino acids. V was cut by 5 bases and J by 5 bases, with 16 bases left in between. The CDR3 spells CASSALASQNEQYF. The CDR3 region has the DNA TGTGCCAGCAGCGCATTAGCGTCTCAAAACGAGCAGTACTTC.

The genes are TRBV9 and TRBJ2-5; D call uncertain. The length of the CDR3 is 16 residues. Germline V gene lookup returns CDR1 SGDLS and CDR2 YYNGEE. V was pared by 0 bases and J by 5 bases, with 17 bases between. The CDR3 reads CASSVGLKSMGETQYF. The CDR3 DNA reads TGTGCCAGCAGCGTAGGCCTCAAGTCTATGGGGGAGACCCAGTACTTC.

The chain uses TRBV5-4 and TRBJ2-1; TRBD2 matches 7 bases. CDR1 SGHNT and CDR2 YYREEE come from the germline V gene (reference sequence). The CDR3 contains 13 residues. V shed 6 bases and J 6 bases; nucleotides not matched to a gene: 6. The CDR3 here is CASNGDYLNEQFF. The CDR3 DNA reads TGTGCCAGCAACGGGGACTATCTCAATGAGCAGTTCTTC.